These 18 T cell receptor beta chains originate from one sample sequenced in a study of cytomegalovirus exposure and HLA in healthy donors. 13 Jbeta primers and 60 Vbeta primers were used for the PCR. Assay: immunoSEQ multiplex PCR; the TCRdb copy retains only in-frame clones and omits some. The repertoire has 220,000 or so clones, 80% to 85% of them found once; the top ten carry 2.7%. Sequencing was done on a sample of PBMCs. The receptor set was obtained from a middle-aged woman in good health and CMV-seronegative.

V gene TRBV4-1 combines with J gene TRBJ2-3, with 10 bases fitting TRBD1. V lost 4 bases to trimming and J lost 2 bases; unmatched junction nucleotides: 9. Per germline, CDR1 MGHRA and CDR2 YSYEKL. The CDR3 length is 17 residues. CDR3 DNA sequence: TGCGCCAGCAGCCTTCGAGACAGGGGGCCCGACACAGATACGCAGTATTTT. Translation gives CASSLRDRGPDTDTQYF.

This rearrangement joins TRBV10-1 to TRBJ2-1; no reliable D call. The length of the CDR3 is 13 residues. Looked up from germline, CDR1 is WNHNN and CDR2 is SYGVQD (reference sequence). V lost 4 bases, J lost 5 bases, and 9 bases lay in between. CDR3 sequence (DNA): TGCGCCAGCAGTGCCCTTTTAAACAATGAGCAGTTCTTC. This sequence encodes CASSALLNNEQFF.

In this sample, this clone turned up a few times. This CDR3 is CASRRGIYEQYF. In DNA, the CDR3 is TGTGCCAGCAGGCGGGGTATTTACGAGCAGTACTTC. This chain connects TRBV27 to TRBJ2-7; a weak D match, TRBD2 (6 bases). CDR3 length: 12 residues. V was clipped by 6 bases and J by 4 bases, with 10 bases between them. Germline V gene data show CDR1 as MNHEY and CDR2 as SMNVEV (reference sequence).

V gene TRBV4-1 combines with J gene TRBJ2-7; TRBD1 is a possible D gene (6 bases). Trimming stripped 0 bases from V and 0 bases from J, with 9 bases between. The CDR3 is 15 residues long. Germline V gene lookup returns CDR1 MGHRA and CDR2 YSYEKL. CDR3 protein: CASSQEHRASYEQYF. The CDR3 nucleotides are TGCGCCAGCAGCCAAGAGCACAGGGCCTCCTACGAGCAGTACTTC.

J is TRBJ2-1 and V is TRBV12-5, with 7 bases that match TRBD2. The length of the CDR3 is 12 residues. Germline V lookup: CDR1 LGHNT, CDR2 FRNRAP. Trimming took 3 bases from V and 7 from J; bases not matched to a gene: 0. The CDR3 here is CASGFSGNEQFF. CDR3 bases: TGTGCTAGTGGTTTTAGCGGGAATGAGCAGTTCTTC.

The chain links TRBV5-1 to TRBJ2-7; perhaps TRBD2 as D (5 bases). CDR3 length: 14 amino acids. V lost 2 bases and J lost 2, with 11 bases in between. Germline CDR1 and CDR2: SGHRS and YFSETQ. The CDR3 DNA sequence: TGCGCCAGCAGCTTACTAGAGATAACCTACGAGCAGTACTTC. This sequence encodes CASSLLEITYEQYF.

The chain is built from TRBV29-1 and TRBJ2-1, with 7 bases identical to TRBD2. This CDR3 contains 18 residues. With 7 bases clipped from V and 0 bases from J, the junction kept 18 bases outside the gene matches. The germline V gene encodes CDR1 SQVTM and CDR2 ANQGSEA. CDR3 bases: TGCAGCGGAGTAGGGTGGACTAACGGGAGGAGCTCCTACAATGAGCAGTTCTTC. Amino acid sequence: CSGVGWTNGRSSYNEQFF.

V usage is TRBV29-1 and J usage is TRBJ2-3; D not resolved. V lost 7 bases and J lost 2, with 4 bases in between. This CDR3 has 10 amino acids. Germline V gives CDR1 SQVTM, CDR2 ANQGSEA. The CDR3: CSAHTDTQYF. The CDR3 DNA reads TGCAGCGCCCACACAGATACGCAGTATTTT.

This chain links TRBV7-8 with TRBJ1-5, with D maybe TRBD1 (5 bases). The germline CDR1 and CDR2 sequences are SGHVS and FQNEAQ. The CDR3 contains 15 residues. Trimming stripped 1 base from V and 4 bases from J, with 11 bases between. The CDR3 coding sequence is TGTGCCAGCAGCTTAGACACAGGAATGAATCAGCCCCAGCATTTT. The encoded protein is CASSLDTGMNQPQHF.

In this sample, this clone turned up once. The CDR3 nucleotides read TGTGCCAGCAGTTACACCCATGGTTACGAGCAGTACTTC. This translates into CASSYTHGYEQYF. The chain is built from TRBV27 and TRBJ2-7, with no clear D. Germline V gene lookup returns CDR1 MNHEY and CDR2 SMNVEV (reference sequence). V lost 4 bases, J lost 4 bases, and 11 bases lay in between. This CDR3 comprises 13 residues.

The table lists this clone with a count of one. CDR3 nucleotides: TGTGCCAGCTCACCACTTGAGTTTGCGGAAGCTTTCTTT. Protein: CASSPLEFAEAFF. This chain joins TRBV18 and TRBJ1-1; D is unresolved. The V end was cut by 1 base, the J end by 8 bases, with 11 bases between. The length of the CDR3 is 13 residues. In germline, CDR1 is KGHSH, CDR2 LQKENI.

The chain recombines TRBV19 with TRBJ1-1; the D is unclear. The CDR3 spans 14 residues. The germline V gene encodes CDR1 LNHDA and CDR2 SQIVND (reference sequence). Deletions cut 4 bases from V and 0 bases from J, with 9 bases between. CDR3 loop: CASSSREMNTEAFF. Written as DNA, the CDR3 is TGTGCCAGTAGTAGTCGGGAAATGAACACTGAAGCTTTCTTT. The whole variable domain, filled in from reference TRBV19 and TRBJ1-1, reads DGGITQSPKYLFRKEGQNVTLSCEQNLNHDAMYWYRQDPGQGLRLIYYSQIVNDFQKGDIAEGYSVSREKKESFPLTVTSAQKNPTAFYLCASSSREMNTEAFFGQGTRLTVV.

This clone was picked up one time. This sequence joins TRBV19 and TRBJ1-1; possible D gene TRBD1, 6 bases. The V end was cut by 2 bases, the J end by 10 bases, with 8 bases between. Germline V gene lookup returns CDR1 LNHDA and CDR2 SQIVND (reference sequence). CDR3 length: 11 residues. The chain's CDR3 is CASSIQGGAFF. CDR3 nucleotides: TGTGCCAGTAGTATACAAGGGGGAGCTTTCTTT.

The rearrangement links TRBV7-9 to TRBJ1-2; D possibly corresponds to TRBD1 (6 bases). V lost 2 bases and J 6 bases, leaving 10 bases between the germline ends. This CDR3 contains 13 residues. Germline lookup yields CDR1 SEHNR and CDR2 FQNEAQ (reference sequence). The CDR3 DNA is TGTGCCAGCAGCTTACAGTCAGGGGATGGCTACACCTTC. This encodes CASSLQSGDGYTF. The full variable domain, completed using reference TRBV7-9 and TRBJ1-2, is DTGVSQNPRHKITKRGQNVTFRCDPISEHNRLYWYRQTLGQGPEFLTYFQNEAQLEKSRLLSDRFSAERPKGSFSTLEIQRTEQGDSAMYLCASSLQSGDGYTFGSGTRLTVV.

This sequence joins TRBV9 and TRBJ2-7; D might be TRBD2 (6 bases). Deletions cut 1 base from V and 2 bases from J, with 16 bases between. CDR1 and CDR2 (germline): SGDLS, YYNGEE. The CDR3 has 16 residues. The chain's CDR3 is CASSVSSGGGAYEQYF. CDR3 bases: TGTGCCAGCAGCGTATCCAGCGGAGGAGGGGCCTACGAGCAGTACTTC.

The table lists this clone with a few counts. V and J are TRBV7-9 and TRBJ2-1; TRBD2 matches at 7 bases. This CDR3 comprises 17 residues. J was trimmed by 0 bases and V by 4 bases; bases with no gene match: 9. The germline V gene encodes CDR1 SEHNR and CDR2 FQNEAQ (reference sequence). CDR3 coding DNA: TGTGCCAGCAGCTCCGCGGGAGTAGGAAACTCCTACAATGAGCAGTTCTTC. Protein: CASSSAGVGNSYNEQFF.

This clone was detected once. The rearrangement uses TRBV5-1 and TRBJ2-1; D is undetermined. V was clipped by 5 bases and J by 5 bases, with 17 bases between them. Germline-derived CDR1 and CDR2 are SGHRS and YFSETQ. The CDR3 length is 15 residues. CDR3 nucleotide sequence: TGCGCCAGCAGTCCTCAAACGTCTACCAACAATGAGCAGTTCTTC. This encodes CASSPQTSTNNEQFF.

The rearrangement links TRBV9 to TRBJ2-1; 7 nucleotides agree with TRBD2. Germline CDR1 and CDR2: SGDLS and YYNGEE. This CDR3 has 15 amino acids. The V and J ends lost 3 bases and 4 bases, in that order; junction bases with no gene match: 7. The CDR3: CASSELALLYNEQFF. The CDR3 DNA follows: TGTGCCAGCAGCGAACTAGCGCTACTGTACAATGAGCAGTTCTTC.